This T cell receptor beta chain was found in a study of blood T cell repertoires in COVID-19. Study-wide context: The origin of the acute and convalescent COVID-19 samples was the United States, Italy and Spain. PBMCs, B-cell-depleted T cells, or T cells provided the cDNA or gDNA that made up the material.

Original processing notes: Amplification of reference gene primers was used by the study to estimate nucleated cell counts. TCRdb's copy holds only in-frame clones and misses some; the assay was immunoSEQ multiplex PCR. The D gene and trimming were derived from the DNA, and the V and J assignments and clone size from that table. The sample gives around 140,000 clones, 76% of which show up once; around 4.2% is in the top ten. Germline lookup yields CDR1 SEHNR and CDR2 FQNEAQ (reference sequence). V was pared by 5 bases and J by 4 bases, with 17 bases between. The CDR3 runs 15 residues. The clonotype was recovered from a woman of 80 years or more with active or convalescent COVID-19. The chain is built from TRBV7-9 and TRBJ1-1; possible D gene TRBD1, 5 bases. Sequenced input: peripheral blood. CDR3 bases: TGTGCCAGCAGCCAGTGGGGCGGCCCCGGCACTGAAGCTTTCTTT. Its protein product is CASSQWGGPGTEAFF.